This T cell receptor (beta chain) came from a study of cytomegalovirus exposure and HLA in healthy donors. The study, taken as a whole, reports: Most likely, a cluster of highly shared sequence variants arose as a sequencing artifact. Researchers reported from a later analysis that most CMV-associated TCR beta chains appeared HLA-restricted.

A few counts support this clone. Its antigen is unidentified. This CDR3 spans 11 amino acids. V was shortened by 3 bases and J by 5 bases, with 4 bases between the two germline ends. Germline V gives CDR1 SGHTA, CDR2 FQGNSA. The study ran its PCR with 60 Vbeta and 13 Jbeta primers. Using immunoSEQ multiplex PCR, the repertoire was profiled, and TCRdb retains in-frame clones only, with some absent. The sample consists of hundreds of thousands of clones, around 73% of them appearing once. Healthy donors of bone marrow made up the group. Sequenced sample: PBMCs. The sequence was obtained from a male donor in good health and CMV-seronegative. This sequence joins TRBV7-2 and TRBJ2-5; D ambiguous. The CDR3 reads CASSFGETQYF. The CDR3 DNA follows: TGTGCCAGCAGCTTTGGCGAGACCCAGTACTTC.